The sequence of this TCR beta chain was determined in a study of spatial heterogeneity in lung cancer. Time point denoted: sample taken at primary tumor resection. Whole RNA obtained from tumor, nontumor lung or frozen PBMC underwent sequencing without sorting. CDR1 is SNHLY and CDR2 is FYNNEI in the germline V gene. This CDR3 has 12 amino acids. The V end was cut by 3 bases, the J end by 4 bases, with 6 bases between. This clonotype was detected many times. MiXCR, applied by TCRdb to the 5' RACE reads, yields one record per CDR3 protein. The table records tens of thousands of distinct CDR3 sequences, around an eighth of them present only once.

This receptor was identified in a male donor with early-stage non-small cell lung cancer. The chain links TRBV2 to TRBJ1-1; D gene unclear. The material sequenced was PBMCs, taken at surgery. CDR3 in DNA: TGTGCCAGCAGTGACAGGCGCACTGAAGCTTTCTTT. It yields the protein CASSDRRTEAFF.